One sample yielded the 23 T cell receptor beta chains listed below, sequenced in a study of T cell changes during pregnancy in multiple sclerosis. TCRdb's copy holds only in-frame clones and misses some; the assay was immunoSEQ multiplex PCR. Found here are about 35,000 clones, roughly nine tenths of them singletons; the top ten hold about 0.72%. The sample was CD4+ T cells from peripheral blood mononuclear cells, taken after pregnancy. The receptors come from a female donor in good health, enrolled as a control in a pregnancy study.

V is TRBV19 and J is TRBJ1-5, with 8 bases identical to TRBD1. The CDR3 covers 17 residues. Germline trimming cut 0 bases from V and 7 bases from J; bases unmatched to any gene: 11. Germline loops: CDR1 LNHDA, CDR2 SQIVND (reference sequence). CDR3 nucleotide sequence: TGTGCCAGTAGTATAGATGCGGACAGGGCCCCCAGGCAGCCCCAGCATTTT. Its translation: CASSIDADRAPRQPQHF.

CDR3 in amino acids: CASRGSTPNTGELFF. In DNA, the CDR3 is TGTGCCAGCCGCGGTTCTACCCCGAACACCGGGGAGCTGTTTTTT. This chain uses TRBV19 with TRBJ2-2; D is undetermined. Looked up from germline, CDR1 is LNHDA and CDR2 is SQIVND (reference sequence). This CDR3 has 15 residues. Trimming removed 9 bases from V and 0 bases from J, with 14 bases in between.

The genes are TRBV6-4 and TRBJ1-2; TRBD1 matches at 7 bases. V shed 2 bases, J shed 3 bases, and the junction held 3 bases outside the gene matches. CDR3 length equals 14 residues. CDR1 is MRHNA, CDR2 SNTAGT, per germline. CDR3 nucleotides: TGTGCCAGCAGTGACGGAACAGGGGACTATGGCTACACCTTC. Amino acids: CASSDGTGDYGYTF.

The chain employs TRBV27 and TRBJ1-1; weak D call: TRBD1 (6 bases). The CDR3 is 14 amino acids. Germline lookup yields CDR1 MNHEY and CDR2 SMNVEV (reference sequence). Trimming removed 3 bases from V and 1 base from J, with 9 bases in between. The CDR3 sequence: CASSLSRGNTEAFF. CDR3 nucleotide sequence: TGTGCCAGCAGTTTGTCCAGGGGGAACACTGAAGCTTTCTTT.

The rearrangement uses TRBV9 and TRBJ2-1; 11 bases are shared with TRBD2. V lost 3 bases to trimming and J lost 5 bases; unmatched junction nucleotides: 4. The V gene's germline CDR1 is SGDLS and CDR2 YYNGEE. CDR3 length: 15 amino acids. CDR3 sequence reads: CASSGSGGVNNEQFF. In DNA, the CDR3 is TGTGCCAGCAGCGGTAGCGGGGGGGTTAACAATGAGCAGTTCTTC.

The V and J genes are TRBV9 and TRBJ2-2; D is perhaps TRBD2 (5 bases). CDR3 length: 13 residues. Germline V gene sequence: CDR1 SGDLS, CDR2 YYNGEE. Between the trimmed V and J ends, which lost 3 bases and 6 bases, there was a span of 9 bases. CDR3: CASSASGSGELFF. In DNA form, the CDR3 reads TGTGCCAGCAGCGCAAGCGGATCCGGGGAGCTGTTTTTT.

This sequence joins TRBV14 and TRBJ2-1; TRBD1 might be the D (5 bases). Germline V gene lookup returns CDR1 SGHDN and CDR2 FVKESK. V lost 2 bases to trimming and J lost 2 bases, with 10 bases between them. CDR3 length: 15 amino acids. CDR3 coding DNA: TGTGCCAGCAGCCAACGGCAGGGCCCCTACAATGAGCAGTTCTTC. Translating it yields CASSQRQGPYNEQFF.

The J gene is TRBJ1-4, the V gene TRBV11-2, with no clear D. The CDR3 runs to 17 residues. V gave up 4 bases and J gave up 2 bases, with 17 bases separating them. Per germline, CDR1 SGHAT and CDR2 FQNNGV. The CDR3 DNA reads TGTGCCAGCAGCTCACCGACCCGCGGGTGGACTAATGAAAAACTGTTTTTT. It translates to CASSSPTRGWTNEKLFF.

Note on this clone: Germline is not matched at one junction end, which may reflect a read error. CDR3 in amino acids: CASSPRTGGSSTLHF. DNA of the CDR3: TGTGCCAGCTCACCACGAACAGGGGGCTCTTCAACCCTCCACTTT. The chain is built from TRBV18 and TRBJ1-6, with TRBD1 matching 9 bases. Germline loops: CDR1 KGHSH, CDR2 LQKENI. CDR3 length: 15 amino acids.

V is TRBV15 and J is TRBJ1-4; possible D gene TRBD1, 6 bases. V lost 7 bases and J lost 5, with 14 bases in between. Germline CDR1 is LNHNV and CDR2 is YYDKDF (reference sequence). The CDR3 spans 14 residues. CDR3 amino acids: CATNRGGGNEKLFF. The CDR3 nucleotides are TGTGCCACCAACCGAGGGGGGGGAAATGAAAAACTGTTTTTT.

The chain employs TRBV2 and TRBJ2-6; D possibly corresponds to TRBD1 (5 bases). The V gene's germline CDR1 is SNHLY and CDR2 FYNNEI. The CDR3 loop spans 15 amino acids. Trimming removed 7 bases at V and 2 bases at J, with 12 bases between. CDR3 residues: CASMAGWAGANVLTF. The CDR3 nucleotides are TGTGCCAGCATGGCAGGGTGGGCTGGGGCCAACGTCCTGACTTTC.

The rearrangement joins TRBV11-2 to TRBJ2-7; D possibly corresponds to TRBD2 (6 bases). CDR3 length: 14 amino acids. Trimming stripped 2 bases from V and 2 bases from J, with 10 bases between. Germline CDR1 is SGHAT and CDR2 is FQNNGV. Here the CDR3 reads CASSLTGDPYEQYF. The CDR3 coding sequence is TGTGCCAGCAGCTTAACGGGGGACCCCTACGAGCAGTACTTC.

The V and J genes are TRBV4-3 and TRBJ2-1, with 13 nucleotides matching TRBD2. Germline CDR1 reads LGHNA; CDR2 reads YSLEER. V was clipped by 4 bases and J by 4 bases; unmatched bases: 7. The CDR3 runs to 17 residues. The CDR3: CASSLGTSGALYNEQFF. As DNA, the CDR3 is TGCGCCAGCAGCCTAGGGACTAGCGGGGCCCTTTACAATGAGCAGTTCTTC.

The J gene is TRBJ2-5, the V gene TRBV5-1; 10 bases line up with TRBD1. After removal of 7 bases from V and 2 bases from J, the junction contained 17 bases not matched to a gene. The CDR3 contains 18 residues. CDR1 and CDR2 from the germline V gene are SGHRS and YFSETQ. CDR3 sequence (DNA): TGCGCCAGCGGCCCTGGGTTCCGGGACAGGGGTGCTCAAGAGACCCAGTACTTC. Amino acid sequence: CASGPGFRDRGAQETQYF. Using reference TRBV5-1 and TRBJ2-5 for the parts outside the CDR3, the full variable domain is KAGVTQTPRYLIKTRGQQVTLSCSPISGHRSVSWYQQTPGQGLQFLFEYFSETQRNKGNFPGRFSGRQFSNSRSEMNVSTLELGDSALYLCASGPGFRDRGAQETQYFGPGTRLLVL.

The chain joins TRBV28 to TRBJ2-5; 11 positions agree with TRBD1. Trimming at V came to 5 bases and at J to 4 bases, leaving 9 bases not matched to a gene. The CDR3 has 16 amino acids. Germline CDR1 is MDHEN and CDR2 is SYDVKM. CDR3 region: CASSPGQGGVRETQYF. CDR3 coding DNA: TGTGCCAGCAGTCCGGGACAGGGGGGAGTTCGAGAGACCCAGTACTTC.

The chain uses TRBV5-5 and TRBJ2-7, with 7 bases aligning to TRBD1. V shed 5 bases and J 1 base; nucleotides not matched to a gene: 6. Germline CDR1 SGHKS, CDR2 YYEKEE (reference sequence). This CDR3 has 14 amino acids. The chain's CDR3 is CASSRDRYSYEQYF. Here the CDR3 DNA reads TGTGCCAGCAGTCGGGACAGATATTCCTACGAGCAGTACTTC. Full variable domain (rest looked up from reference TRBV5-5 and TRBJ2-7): DAGVTQSPTHLIKTRGQQVTLRCSPISGHKSVSWYQQVLGQGPQFIFQYYEKEERGRGNFPDRFSARQFPNYSSELNVNALLLGDSALYLCASSRDRYSYEQYFGPGTRLTVT.

The CDR3 region has the DNA TGTGCCACCAGCAGAGAAACCTCTCGACTAGCCAGAGAGCAGTTCTTC. It codes for CATSRETSRLAREQFF. The rearrangement uses TRBV15 and TRBJ2-1; 7 bases agree with TRBD2. Unmatched junction bases numbered 12, after V lost 0 bases and J lost 10 bases. Per germline, CDR1 LNHNV and CDR2 YYDKDF (reference sequence). The CDR3 sequence is 16 residues long.

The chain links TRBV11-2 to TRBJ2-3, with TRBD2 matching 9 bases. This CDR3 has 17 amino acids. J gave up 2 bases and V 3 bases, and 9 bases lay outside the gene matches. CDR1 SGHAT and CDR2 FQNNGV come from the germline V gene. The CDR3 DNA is TGTGCCAGCAGCTTCGGGGTAGCGGGGGCCTACACAGATACGCAGTATTTT. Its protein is CASSFGVAGAYTDTQYF.

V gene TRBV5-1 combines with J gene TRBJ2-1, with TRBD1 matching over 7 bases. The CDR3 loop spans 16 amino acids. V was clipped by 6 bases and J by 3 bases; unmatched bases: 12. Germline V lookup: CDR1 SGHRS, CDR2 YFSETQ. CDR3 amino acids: CASKDSRTGHYNEQFF. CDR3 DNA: TGCGCCAGCAAGGATAGTAGGACAGGTCACTACAATGAGCAGTTCTTC. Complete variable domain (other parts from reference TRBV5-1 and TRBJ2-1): KAGVTQTPRYLIKTRGQQVTLSCSPISGHRSVSWYQQTPGQGLQFLFEYFSETQRNKGNFPGRFSGRQFSNSRSEMNVSTLELGDSALYLCASKDSRTGHYNEQFFGPGTRLTVL.

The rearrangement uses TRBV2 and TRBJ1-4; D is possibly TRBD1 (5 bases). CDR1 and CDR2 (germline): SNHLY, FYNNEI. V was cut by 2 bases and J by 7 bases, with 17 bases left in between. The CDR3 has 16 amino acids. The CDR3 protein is CASSEQTALITEKLFF. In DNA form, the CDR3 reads TGTGCCAGCAGTGAACAGACAGCGCTCATCACTGAAAAACTGTTTTTT.

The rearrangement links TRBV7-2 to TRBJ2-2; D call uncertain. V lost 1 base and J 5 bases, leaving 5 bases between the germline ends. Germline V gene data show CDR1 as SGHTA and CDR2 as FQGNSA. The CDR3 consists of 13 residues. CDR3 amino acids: CASSLVSTGELFF. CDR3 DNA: TGTGCCAGCAGCTTAGTTTCGACCGGGGAGCTGTTTTTT.

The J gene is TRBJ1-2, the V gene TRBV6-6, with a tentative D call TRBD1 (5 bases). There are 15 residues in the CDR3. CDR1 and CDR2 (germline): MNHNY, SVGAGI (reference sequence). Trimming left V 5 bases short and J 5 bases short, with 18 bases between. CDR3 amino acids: CASSGTSGGGYGYTF. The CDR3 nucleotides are TGTGCCAGCAGTGGAACTTCGGGGGGAGGATATGGCTACACCTTC.

The CDR3 nucleotides read TGTGCCAGTAGTATGATTCAAGGACAGGGCTACGTCTGGTACTTC. It specifies CASSMIQGQGYVWYF. The chain links TRBV19 to TRBJ2-5; 8 bases fit TRBD1. Germline V CDR1 and CDR2: LNHDA, SQIVND (reference sequence). The CDR3 has 15 residues. V lost 3 bases and J lost 13; bases outside the gene matches: 16.